This T cell receptor (beta chain) was captured in a study of T cell responses to AZD1222 COVID-19 vaccine. General study results and limits: Clonal diversity was possibly underestimated, and the donors were mostly white British, with more females.

Assay used: immunoSEQ multiplex PCR; TCRdb lists only in-frame clones, some missing. There are approximately 150,000 clones in the sample; approximately 90% occur only once, and around 4.4% lies in the top ten. A word on this clone: What it binds is unknown.

The sequence derives from an adult in good health. The specimen comprised peripheral blood, sampled on day 0 of AZD1222 vaccination.

The CDR3 coding sequence is TGTGCCAGCTCACTAGCGGGAGGCGAGGAGACCCAGTACTTC. Protein sequence: CASSLAGGEETQYF. J is TRBJ2-5 and V is TRBV7-8, with TRBD2 matching 12 bases. The CDR3 is made up of 14 amino acids. The germline gives CDR1 SGHVS, CDR2 FQNEAQ. V was pared by 8 bases and J by 5 bases, with 6 bases of the junction left unmatched.